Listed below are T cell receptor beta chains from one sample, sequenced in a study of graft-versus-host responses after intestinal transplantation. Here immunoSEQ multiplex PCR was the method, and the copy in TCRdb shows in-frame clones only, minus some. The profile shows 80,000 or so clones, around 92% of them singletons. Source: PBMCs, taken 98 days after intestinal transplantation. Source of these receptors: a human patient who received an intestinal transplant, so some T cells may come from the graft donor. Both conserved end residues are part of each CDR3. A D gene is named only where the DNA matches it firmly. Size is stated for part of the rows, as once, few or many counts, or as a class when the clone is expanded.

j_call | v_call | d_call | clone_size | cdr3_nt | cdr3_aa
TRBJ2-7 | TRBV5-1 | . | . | TGCGCCAGCAGCTTGGTGGGACTCCGCTACGAGCAGTACTTC | CASSLVGLRYEQYF
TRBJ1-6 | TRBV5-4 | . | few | TGTGCCAGCAGCGACGGGTATTCACCCCTCCACTTT | CASSDGYSPLHF
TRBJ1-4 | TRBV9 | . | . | TGTGCCAGCAGCCCCAAGGGTGAAAAACTGTTTTTT | CASSPKGEKLFF
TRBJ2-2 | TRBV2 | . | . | TGTGCCAGCAACGGCCTGGGGGAAACCGGGGAGCTGTTTTTT | CASNGLGETGELFF
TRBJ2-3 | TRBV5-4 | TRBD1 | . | TGTGCCAGCAGCAGGGGACAGTCTTCAGATACGCAGTATTTT | CASSRGQSSDTQYF
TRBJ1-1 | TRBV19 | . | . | TGTGCCAGTCGTGTGGGGGGACTGAACACTGAAGCTTTCTTT | CASRVGGLNTEAFF
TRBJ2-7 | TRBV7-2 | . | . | TGTGCCAGCAGCCCCACCTGGGACCAGTACGAGCAGTACTTC | CASSPTWDQYEQYF
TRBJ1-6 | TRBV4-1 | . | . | TGCGCCAGCAGCCAAGTAGCCGACAGTGAACCATATAATTCACCCCTCCACTTT | CASSQVADSEPYNSPLHF
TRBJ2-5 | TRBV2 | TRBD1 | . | TGTGCCAGCAGTTCCTCCCCGCCGACAGGGGGAGAGACCCAGTACTTC | CASSSSPPTGGETQYF
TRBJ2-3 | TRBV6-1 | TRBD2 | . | TGTGCCATCCGGGGGGGATATACGCAGTATTTT | CAIRGGYTQYF
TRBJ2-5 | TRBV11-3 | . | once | TGTGCCAGCAGCCCCCGGGATAGCTGGGAGACCCAGTACTTC | CASSPRDSWETQYF
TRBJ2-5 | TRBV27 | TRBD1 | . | TGTGCCAGCAGTAAACTACAGGGGGCAGAGACCCAGTACTTC | CASSKLQGAETQYF
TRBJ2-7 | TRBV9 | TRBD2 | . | TGTGCCAGCAGCGCCCTAGCGGGAGTACAATACGAGCAGTACTTC | CASSALAGVQYEQYF
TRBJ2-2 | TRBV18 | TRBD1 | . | TGTGCCAGCTCAGCCGGACAGGGTAACACCGGGGAGCTGTTTTTT | CASSAGQGNTGELFF
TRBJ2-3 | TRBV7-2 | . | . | TGTGCCAGCAGCTTACGCGGGGCGTTCCCCACAGATACGCAGTATTTT | CASSLRGAFPTDTQYF
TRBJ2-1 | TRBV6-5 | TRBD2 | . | TGTGCCAGCAGTTACTCGGCGGGGGGAAGAGGTGAGCAGTTCTTC | CASSYSAGGRGEQFF
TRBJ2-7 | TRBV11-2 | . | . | TGTGCCAGCAGCTTTACCCCACTGACCTCCTGGGCAGGGGCTTACGAGCAGTACTTC | CASSFTPLTSWAGAYEQYF
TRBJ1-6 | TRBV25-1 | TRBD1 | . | TGTGCCCTCGATTTTGACAGGGGAAATAATAATTCACCCCTCCACTTT | CALDFDRGNNNSPLHF
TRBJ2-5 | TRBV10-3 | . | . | TGTGCCATCAGCAACAGGGGGGGAGAGACCCAGTACTTC | CAISNRGGETQYF
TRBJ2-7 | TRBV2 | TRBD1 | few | TGTGCCAGCAGCGGGACAGGCGTCGAGCAGTACTTC | CASSGTGVEQYF
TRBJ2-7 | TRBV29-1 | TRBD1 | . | TGCAGCGTTGAAGTTCGGACAGGGGGAACCTACGAGCAGTACTTC | CSVEVRTGGTYEQYF
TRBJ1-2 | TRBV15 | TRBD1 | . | TGTGCCACCAGCACCCTACAGGGGGGGGACTATGGCTACACCTTC | CATSTLQGGDYGYTF
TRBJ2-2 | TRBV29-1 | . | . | TGCAGCGTGACGGTAGGGGCTTTTAGTGCCGGGGAGCTGTTTTTT | CSVTVGAFSAGELFF
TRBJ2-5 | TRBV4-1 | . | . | TGCGCCAGCAGCCAAGATGAGGGGGGAGAGACCCAGTACTTC | CASSQDEGGETQYF
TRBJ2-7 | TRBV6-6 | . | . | TGTGCCAGCAGTTACTCTGGTGGGGGGCCCGCCTACGAGCAGTACTTC | CASSYSGGGPAYEQYF
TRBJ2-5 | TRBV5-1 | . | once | TGCGCCAGCAGCCCGACAGAAGGAGAGACCCAGTACTTC | CASSPTEGETQYF
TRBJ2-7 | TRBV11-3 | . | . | TGTGCCAGCAGCTGCGGTAAATACGACAGCTCCTACGAGCAGTACTTC | CASSCGKYDSSYEQYF
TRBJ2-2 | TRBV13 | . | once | TGTGCCAGCAGCTTAAGGTCGGCAGCGGGCGGGGAGCTGTTTTTT | CASSLRSAAGGELFF
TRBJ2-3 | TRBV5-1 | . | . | TGCGCCAGCAGCTTGTTGTCAGGTACCACAGATACGCAGTATTTT | CASSLLSGTTDTQYF
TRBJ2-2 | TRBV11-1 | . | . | TGTGCCAGCAGCTCATTGTGGACTGAGACCGGGGAGCTGTTTTTT | CASSSLWTETGELFF
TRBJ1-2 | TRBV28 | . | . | TGTGCCAGCAGTTCCGGGGGGGCTGACTATGGCTACACCTTC | CASSSGGADYGYTF
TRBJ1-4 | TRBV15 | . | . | TGTGCCACCAGCAGAGAAAAGGGTGATGAAAAACTGTTTTTT | CATSREKGDEKLFF
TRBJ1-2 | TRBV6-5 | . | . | TGTGCCAGCAGTTACTCTCGGTCTAACTATGGCTACACCTTC | CASSYSRSNYGYTF
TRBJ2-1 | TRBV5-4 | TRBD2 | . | TGTGCCAGCAGCTCTCTAGCGGAACCTTACAATGAGCAGTTCTTC | CASSSLAEPYNEQFF
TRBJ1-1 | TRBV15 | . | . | TGTGCCACCAGCAGACCGACAGTACGGAACACTGAAGCTTTCTTT | CATSRPTVRNTEAFF
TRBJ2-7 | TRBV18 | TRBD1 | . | TGTGCCAGCTCACCCACCGGGACAGGGTTGATGATCTACGAGCAGTACTTC | CASSPTGTGLMIYEQYF
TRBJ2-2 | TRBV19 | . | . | TGTGCCAGTAGTGGGGAGAACACCGGGGAGCTGTTTTTT | CASSGENTGELFF
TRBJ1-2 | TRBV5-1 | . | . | TGCGCCAGCAGCTTGGGCGGCTTCGACTATGGCTACACCTTC | CASSLGGFDYGYTF
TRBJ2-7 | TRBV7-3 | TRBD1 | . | TGTGCCAGCAGCTTGACAGGGGGCTCCTACGAGCAGTACTTC | CASSLTGGSYEQYF
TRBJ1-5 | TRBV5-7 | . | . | TGTGCCAGCACCCTGTTGCTGAGCAATCAGCCCCAGCATTTT | CASTLLLSNQPQHF
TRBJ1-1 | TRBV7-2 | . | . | TGTGCCAGCAGCTTGACAGTAACTTTGAACACTGAAGCTTTCTTT | CASSLTVTLNTEAFF
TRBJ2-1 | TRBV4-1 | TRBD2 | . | TGCGCCAGCAGCCAAGATTGGGTAGCGGGGGCCCCCCGACAGTTCTTC | CASSQDWVAGAPRQFF
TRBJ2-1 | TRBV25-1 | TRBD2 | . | TGTGCCAGCAGTTTAGCGGGAAGCTCCTACAATGAGCAGTTCTTC | CASSLAGSSYNEQFF
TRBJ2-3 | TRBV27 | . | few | TGTGCCAGCAGTTCCCTCGGGCGGGGTTACACAGATACGCAGTATTTT | CASSSLGRGYTDTQYF
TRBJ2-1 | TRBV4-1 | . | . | TGCGCCAGCAGCCAAGAATCATCGGGGGATGAGCAGTTCTTC | CASSQESSGDEQFF